The 20 T cell receptor beta chains given below trace back to one sample, sequenced in a study of T cell responses to AZD1222 COVID-19 vaccine. Using immunoSEQ multiplex PCR, the repertoire was profiled, and TCRdb retains in-frame clones only, with some absent. The sample records 100,000 to 150,000 clones, more than 90% being singletons. The sequenced sample was peripheral blood, obtained 28 days after the second AZD1222 dose. The receptor set was obtained from an adult who received the AZD1222 COVID-19 vaccine.

The chain uses TRBV20-1 and TRBJ2-1, with D hard to call. Germline CDR1 and CDR2: DFQATT and SNEGSKA (reference sequence). Trimming pared 3 bases from V and 14 bases from J, leaving 14 bases between. The length of the CDR3 is 11 residues. CDR3: CSASLRPSEFF. The CDR3 bases are TGCAGTGCTAGTCTTCGGCCCTCCGAGTTCTTC.

V usage is TRBV7-9 and J usage is TRBJ2-2; 10 nucleotides line up with TRBD2. Germline V gene sequence: CDR1 SEHNR, CDR2 FQNEAQ (reference sequence). Germline trimming cut 5 bases from V and 0 bases from J; bases unmatched to any gene: 3. There are 16 residues in the CDR3. The CDR3 sequence: CASSPTSGANTGELFF. In DNA form, the CDR3 reads TGTGCCAGCAGCCCCACTAGCGGGGCGAACACCGGGGAGCTGTTTTTT.

This clone occurred once. The chain employs TRBV30 and TRBJ1-2, with TRBD1 identical over 7 bases. There are 14 residues in the CDR3. Looked up from germline, CDR1 is GTSNPN and CDR2 is SVGIG (reference sequence). The V gene end was trimmed by 3 bases and the J gene end by 3 bases; junction bases not matched to a gene: 7. The CDR3 sequence is CAWREQGNHYGYTF. CDR3 coding DNA: TGTGCCTGGAGGGAACAGGGGAATCACTATGGCTACACCTTC.

This clone appeared a single time. The rearrangement joins TRBV12-3 or TRBV12-4 to TRBJ2-5; 7 bases agree with TRBD1. The CDR3 has 13 amino acids. Trimming took 6 bases from V and 5 from J; bases not matched to a gene: 6. For the CDR3, the DNA is TGTGCCAGCAGGCAGAACAGGGGTGAGACCCAGTACTTC. As protein: CASRQNRGETQYF.

This sequence joins TRBV7-3 and TRBJ1-1; 7 nucleotides match TRBD1. J gave up 7 bases and V 5 bases, and 10 bases lay outside the gene matches. The V gene's germline CDR1 is SGHTA and CDR2 FQGTGA. CDR3 length equals 14 residues. For the CDR3, the DNA is TGTGCCAGCAGCGGAGAGACAGGGAGGAATGAAGCTTTCTTT. Translation gives CASSGETGRNEAFF.

This clone was counted a single time. The chain couples TRBV29-1 to TRBJ1-2; 8 bases are shared with TRBD1. The CDR3 spans 12 residues. CDR1 is SQVTM, CDR2 ANQGSEA, per germline. V lost 7 bases, J lost 9 bases, and 10 bases stayed unmatched. DNA for the CDR3: TGCAGCGCCCAGATACAGGGGGGAAGCTACACCTTC. Protein: CSAQIQGGSYTF.

This clone was seen a few times. The J gene is TRBJ1-1, the V gene TRBV3-1 (or the pseudogene TRBV3-2), with 7 positions matching TRBD1. Germline CDR1 is LGHDT and CDR2 is YNNKEL (reference sequence). V was clipped by 3 bases and J by 1 base; unmatched bases: 8. This CDR3 region has 16 residues. The CDR3 DNA is TGTGCCAGCAGCCACTTGGACAGGAGATCGAACACTGAAGCTTTCTTT. The encoded protein is CASSHLDRRSNTEAFF.

The chain links TRBV5-6 to TRBJ2-2; 10 bases are shared with TRBD2. From germline, CDR1 is SGHDT and CDR2 YYEEEE. This CDR3 spans 15 amino acids. Trimming removed 2 bases from V and 4 bases from J; junction bases left unmatched: 2. Written as DNA, the CDR3 is TGTGCCAGCAGCTTTCTAGCGGGAGCCACCGGGGAGCTGTTTTTT. Residues: CASSFLAGATGELFF.

This clone was recorded once. The genes are TRBV5-5 and TRBJ1-1; D is unclear. Looked up from germline, CDR1 is SGHKS and CDR2 is YYEKEE (reference sequence). V was shortened by 0 bases and J by 8 bases, with 14 bases between the two germline ends. This CDR3 region has 14 residues. CDR3 protein: CASSLASKVSEAFF. The CDR3 coding sequence is TGTGCCAGCAGCTTGGCCAGTAAGGTATCCGAAGCTTTCTTT.

This clone appeared a few times. V gene TRBV7-6 combines with J gene TRBJ2-7; unclear D gene. The CDR3 extends over 15 amino acids. Germline lookup yields CDR1 SGHVS and CDR2 FNYEAQ. V gave up 5 bases and J gave up 7 bases, with 21 bases separating them. The CDR3 bases are TGTGCCAGCAGCCCTGGTATAGCCCTTGGTGGTGAGCAGTACTTC. Its protein product is CASSPGIALGGEQYF.

The rearrangement uses TRBV15 and TRBJ1-1; a weak D match, TRBD1 (5 bases). V was cut by 3 bases and J by 5 bases, with 10 bases left in between. The length of the CDR3 is 13 residues. The germline V gene has CDR1 LNHNV and CDR2 YYDKDF (reference sequence). CDR3 amino acids: CATSSSRGTEAFF. In DNA form, the CDR3 reads TGTGCCACCAGCAGTTCGAGGGGAACTGAAGCTTTCTTT.

CDR3 bases: TGTGCCATCAGTGACCCTCCGGAACACCCCAATCAGCCCCAGCATTTT. Residues: CAISDPPEHPNQPQHF. The chain couples TRBV10-3 to TRBJ1-5, with D unclear. Germline assignment: CDR1 ENHRY and CDR2 SYGVKD. Deletions cut 3 bases from V and 3 bases from J, with 15 bases between. This CDR3 has 16 amino acids.

The rearrangement uses TRBV30 and TRBJ1-2, with D maybe TRBD1 (6 bases). Trimming pared 2 bases from V and 4 bases from J, leaving 20 bases between. Germline V gives CDR1 GTSNPN, CDR2 SVGIG (reference sequence). This CDR3 has 16 residues. The CDR3 loop is CAWSPTAGAAIYGYTF. The CDR3 nucleotides read TGTGCCTGGAGTCCAACCGCAGGGGCCGCAATCTATGGCTACACCTTC.

The rearrangement joins TRBV11-2 to TRBJ1-3, with a tentative D call TRBD1 (6 bases). This CDR3 is 15 amino acids long. Germline loops: CDR1 SGHAT, CDR2 FQNNGV. With 5 bases removed from V and 2 bases from J, the gap between germline ends came to 13 bases. The CDR3 DNA sequence: TGTGCCAGCAGCCTACAGGGATCAACTGGAAACACCATATATTTT. Amino acids: CASSLQGSTGNTIYF.

The chain has TRBV7-9 and TRBJ2-7; 8 bases line up with TRBD1. CDR1 is SEHNR, CDR2 FQNEAQ, per germline (reference sequence). CDR3 size: 15 residues. J gave up 5 bases and V 4 bases, and 10 bases lay outside the gene matches. Here the CDR3 reads CASSYQGQGVNEQYF. The CDR3 bases are TGTGCCAGCAGCTATCAAGGACAGGGAGTCAACGAGCAGTACTTC.

This rearrangement joins TRBV3-1 (or the pseudogene TRBV3-2) to TRBJ2-7; D is ambiguous. Looked up from germline, CDR1 is LGHDT and CDR2 is YNNKEL (reference sequence). This CDR3 is 12 amino acids long. Trimming took 2 bases from V and 5 from J, leaving 7 bases between them. This CDR3 reads CASSQKGNEQYF. CDR3 nucleotide sequence: TGTGCCAGCAGCCAAAAGGGCAACGAGCAGTACTTC.

This sequence joins TRBV27 and TRBJ2-5; 9 nucleotides agree with TRBD2. Germline V gene lookup returns CDR1 MNHEY and CDR2 SMNVEV (reference sequence). V gave up 6 bases and J gave up 5 bases; unmatched junction bases: 4. This CDR3 comprises 13 residues. CDR3 nucleotides: TGTGCCAGCAGCCGGACTAGCGACGAGACCCAGTACTTC. Amino acids: CASSRTSDETQYF.

The chain is built from TRBV27 and TRBJ2-2; D remains unclear. This CDR3 has 14 residues. Germline V gene sequence: CDR1 MNHEY, CDR2 SMNVEV (reference sequence). The V end was cut by 6 bases, the J end by 1 base, with 9 bases between. The CDR3 coding sequence is TGTGCCAGCAGCAGATCGTTGAACACCGGGGAGCTGTTTTTT. This translates into CASSRSLNTGELFF.

The chain uses TRBV10-3 and TRBJ1-2, with D maybe TRBD1 (5 bases). This CDR3 comprises 13 residues. V was clipped by 6 bases and J by 3 bases, with 11 bases between them. CDR1 ENHRY and CDR2 SYGVKD come from the germline V gene. This CDR3 is CAISPRGDYGYTF. For the CDR3, the DNA is TGTGCCATCAGCCCTCGAGGGGACTATGGCTACACCTTC.

The V call is TRBV13, the J call TRBJ2-3, with TRBD2 matching 13 bases. CDR1 and CDR2 from the germline V gene are PRHDT and FYEKMQ (reference sequence). This CDR3 has 16 residues. The V gene end was trimmed by 3 bases and the J gene end by 5 bases; junction bases not matched to a gene: 5. CDR3 DNA sequence: TGTGCCAGCAGCTTCTCCCGGACTAGCGGGAGAGATACGCAGTATTTT. It translates to CASSFSRTSGRDTQYF.